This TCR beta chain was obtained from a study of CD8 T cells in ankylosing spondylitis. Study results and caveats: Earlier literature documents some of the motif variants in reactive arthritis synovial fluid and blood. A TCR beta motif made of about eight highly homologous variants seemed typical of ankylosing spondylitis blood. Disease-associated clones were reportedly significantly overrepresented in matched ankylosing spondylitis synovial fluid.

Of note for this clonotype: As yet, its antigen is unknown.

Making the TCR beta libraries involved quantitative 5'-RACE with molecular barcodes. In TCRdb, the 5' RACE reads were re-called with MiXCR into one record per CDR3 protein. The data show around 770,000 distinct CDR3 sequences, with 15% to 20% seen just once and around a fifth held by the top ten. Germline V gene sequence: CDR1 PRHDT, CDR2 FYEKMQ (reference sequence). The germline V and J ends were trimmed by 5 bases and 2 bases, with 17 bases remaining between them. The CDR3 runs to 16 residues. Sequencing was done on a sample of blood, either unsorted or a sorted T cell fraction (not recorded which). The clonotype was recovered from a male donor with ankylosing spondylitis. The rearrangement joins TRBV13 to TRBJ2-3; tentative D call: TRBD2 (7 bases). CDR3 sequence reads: CASSPVGGPPTDTQYF. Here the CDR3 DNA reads TGTGCCAGCAGCCCCGTGGGGGGGCCCCCCACAGATACGCAGTATTTT.